The clone carrying this T cell receptor (beta chain) was recorded once. Its target is unknown. The CDR3 has 13 amino acids. V lost 4 bases, J lost 3 bases, and 10 bases lay in between. Germline V gives CDR1 MNHEY, CDR2 SMNVEV (reference sequence). Time point meaning: 266 days after commencement of treatment, after nivolumab therapy. Treatment given: AdE1-LMPpoly-expanded autologous EBV-specific T-cell therapy followed by anti-PD-1 nivolumab. Assay used: immunoSEQ multiplex PCR; TCRdb lists only in-frame clones, some missing. Of roughly 20,000 clones listed, around 84% are singletons. This entry comes from a study of EBV T-cell therapy then PD-1 blockade in nasopharyngeal carcinoma.

The chain couples TRBV27 to TRBJ2-7; D possibly uses TRBD1 or TRBD2 (5 bases each). The starting material was CD8+ T cells from blood, obtained at roughly day 270 from a patient whose treatment included autologous EBV-specific T cells and nivolumab. The receptor's source is a middle-aged man with nasopharyngeal carcinoma. CDR3 loop: CASSSGRSYEQYF. The CDR3 DNA is TGTGCCAGCAGTTCGGGACGGAGCTACGAGCAGTACTTC.